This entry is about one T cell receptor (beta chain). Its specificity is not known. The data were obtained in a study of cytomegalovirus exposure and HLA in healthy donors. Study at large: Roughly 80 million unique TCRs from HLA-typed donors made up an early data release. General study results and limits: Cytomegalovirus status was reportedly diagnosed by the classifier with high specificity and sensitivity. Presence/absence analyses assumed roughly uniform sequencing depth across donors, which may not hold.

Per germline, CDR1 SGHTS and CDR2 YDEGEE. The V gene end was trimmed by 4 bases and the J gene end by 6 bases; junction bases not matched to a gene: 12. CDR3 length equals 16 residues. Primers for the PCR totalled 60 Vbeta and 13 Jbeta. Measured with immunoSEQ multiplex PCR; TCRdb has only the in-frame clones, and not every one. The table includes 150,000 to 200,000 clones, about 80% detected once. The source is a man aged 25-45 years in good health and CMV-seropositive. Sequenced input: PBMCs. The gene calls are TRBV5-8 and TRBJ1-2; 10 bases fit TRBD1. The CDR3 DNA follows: TGTGCCAGCAGCGGACCGGGACAGGGGTTGGGGAATGGCTACACCTTC. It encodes CASSGPGQGLGNGYTF. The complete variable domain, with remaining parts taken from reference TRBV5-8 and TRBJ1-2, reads EAGVTQSPTHLIKTRGQQATLRCSPISGHTSVYWYQQALGLGLQFLLWYDEGEERNRGNFPPRFSGRQFPNYSSELNVNALELEDSALYLCASSGPGQGLGNGYTFGSGTRLTVV.